The sequence of this T cell receptor beta chain was determined in a study of T cell clones after liver transplantation. Across the study: Samples came from ITN030ST, which attempted immunosuppression withdrawal within 2 years of liver transplantation.

Remarks on this clone: The target antigen is unknown.

V was shortened by 5 bases and J by 0 bases, with 13 bases between the two germline ends. The germline V gene has CDR1 LNHDA and CDR2 SQIVND (reference sequence). The CDR3 has 15 amino acids. Study results and limitations: The donor-reactive repertoire was only partly measurable in a couple of subjects, lacking donor cells. Donor-reactive sequences fell more than third party-reactive ones, suggesting partial deletion.

The table came from immunoSEQ multiplex PCR; TCRdb's copy has only in-frame clones and leaves some out. The sample gives over 45,000 clones, roughly 71% of which show up once; about 10% is in the top ten. The sequenced sample was CD4+ T cells from blood, obtained more than 52 months after liver transplant. The V call is TRBV19, the J call TRBJ2-5; either TRBD1 or TRBD2 may fit D (5 bases each). This TCR was recovered from a human patient who received a liver transplant. Some T cells could come from the graft donor. CDR3 amino acids: CASSPGTPYQETQYF. The CDR3 bases are TGTGCCAGTAGTCCCGGGACCCCATACCAAGAGACCCAGTACTTC. The full variable domain, its missing parts supplied by reference TRBV19 and TRBJ2-5, is DGGITQSPKYLFRKEGQNVTLSCEQNLNHDAMYWYRQDPGQGLRLIYYSQIVNDFQKGDIAEGYSVSREKKESFPLTVTSAQKNPTAFYLCASSPGTPYQETQYFGPGTRLLVL.